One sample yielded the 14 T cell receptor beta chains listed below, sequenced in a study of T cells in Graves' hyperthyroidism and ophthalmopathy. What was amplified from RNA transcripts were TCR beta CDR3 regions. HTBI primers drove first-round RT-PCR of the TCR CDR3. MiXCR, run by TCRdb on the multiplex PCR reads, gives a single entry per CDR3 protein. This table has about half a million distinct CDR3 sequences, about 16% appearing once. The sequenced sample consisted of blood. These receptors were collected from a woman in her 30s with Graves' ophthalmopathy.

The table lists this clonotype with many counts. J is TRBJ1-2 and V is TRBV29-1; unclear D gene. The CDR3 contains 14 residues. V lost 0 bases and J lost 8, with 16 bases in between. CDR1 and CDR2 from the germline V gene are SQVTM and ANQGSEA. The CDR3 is CSVEEGRSYRGYTF. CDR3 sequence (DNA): TGCAGCGTTGAAGAGGGCAGGTCTTATCGGGGCTACACCTTC.

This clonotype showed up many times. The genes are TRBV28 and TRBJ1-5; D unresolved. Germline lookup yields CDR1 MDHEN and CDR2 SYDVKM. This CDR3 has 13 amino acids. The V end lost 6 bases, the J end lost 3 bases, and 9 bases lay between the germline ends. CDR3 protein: CASRFNDNQPQHF. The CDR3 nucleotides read TGTGCCAGCAGATTCAACGACAATCAGCCCCAGCATTTT.

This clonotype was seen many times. The CDR3 bases are TGTGCCAGCTCACTGACAAGGACACACGACCAAGCCCAGCATTTT. Amino acid sequence: CASSLTRTHDQAQHF. V is TRBV18 and J is TRBJ1-5; D perhaps matches TRBD1 (5 bases). Germline V lookup: CDR1 KGHSH, CDR2 LQKENI. V was trimmed by 4 bases and J by 11 bases, leaving 21 bases between them. This CDR3 is built from 15 residues.

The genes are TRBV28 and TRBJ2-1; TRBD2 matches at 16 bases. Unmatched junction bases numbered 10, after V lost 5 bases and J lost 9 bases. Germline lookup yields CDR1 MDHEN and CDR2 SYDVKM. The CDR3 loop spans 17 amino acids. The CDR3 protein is CASSLTGLAGGPVEQFF. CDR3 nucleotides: TGTGCCAGCAGTCTCACGGGACTAGCGGGAGGGCCCGTTGAGCAGTTCTTC.

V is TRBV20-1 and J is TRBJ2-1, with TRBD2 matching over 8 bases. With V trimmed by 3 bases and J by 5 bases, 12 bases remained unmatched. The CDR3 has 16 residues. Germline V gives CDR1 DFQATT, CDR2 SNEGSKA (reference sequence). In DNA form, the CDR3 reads TGCAGTGCTAGTGACGGACTAGCCAGGACAAACAATGAGCAGTTCTTC. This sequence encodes CSASDGLARTNNEQFF.

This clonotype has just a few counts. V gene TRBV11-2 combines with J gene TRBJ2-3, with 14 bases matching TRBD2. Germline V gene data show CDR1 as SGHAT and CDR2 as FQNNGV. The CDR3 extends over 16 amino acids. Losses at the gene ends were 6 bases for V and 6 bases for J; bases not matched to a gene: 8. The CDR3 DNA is TGTGCCAGCAGAAGAGGACTAGCGGGAGGTGGGGATACGCAGTATTTT. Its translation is CASRRGLAGGGDTQYF.

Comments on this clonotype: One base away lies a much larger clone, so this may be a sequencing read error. In DNA form, the CDR3 reads TGTGCCAGCAGTGAAGGGGGAGGGGCTAGGATAGCTTTCTTT. Amino acid sequence: CASSEGGGARIAFF. The chain has TRBV2 and TRBJ1-1; the D gene is possibly TRBD1 (5 bases). The CDR3 sequence is 14 residues long. Germline CDR1 is SNHLY and CDR2 is FYNNEI. V lost 1 base, J lost 10 bases, and 16 bases lay in between.

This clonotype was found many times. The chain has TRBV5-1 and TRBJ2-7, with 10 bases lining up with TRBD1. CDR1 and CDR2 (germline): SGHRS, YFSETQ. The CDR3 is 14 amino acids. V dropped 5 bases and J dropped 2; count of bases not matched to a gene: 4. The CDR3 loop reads CASRRGQGAYEQYF. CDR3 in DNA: TGCGCCAGCAGAAGAGGACAGGGGGCCTACGAGCAGTACTTC.

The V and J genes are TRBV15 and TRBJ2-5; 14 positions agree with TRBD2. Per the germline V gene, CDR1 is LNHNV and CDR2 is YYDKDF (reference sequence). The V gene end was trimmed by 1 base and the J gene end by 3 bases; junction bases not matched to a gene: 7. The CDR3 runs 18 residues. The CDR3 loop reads CATSRAPPGLAGEETQYF. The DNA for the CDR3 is TGTGCCACCAGCAGAGCACCTCCGGGACTAGCGGGAGAAGAGACCCAGTACTTC.

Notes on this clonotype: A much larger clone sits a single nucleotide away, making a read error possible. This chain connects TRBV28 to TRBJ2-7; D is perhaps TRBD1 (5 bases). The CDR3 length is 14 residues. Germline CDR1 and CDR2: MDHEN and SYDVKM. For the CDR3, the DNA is TGTGCCAGCAGTTTAAGCAGGGAAGGCTACGAGCAGCACTTC. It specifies CASSLSREGYEQHF.

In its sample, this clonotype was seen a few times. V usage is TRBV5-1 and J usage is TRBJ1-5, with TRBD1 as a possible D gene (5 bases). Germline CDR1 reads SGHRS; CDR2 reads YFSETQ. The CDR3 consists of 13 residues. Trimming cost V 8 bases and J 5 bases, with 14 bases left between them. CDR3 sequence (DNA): TGCGCCAGGGTGGGCAGAGGGGATCAGCCCCAGCATTTT. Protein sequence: CARVGRGDQPQHF.

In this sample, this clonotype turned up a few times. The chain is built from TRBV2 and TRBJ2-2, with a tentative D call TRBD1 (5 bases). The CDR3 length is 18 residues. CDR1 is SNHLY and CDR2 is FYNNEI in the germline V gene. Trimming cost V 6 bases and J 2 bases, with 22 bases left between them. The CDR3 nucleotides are TGTGCCAGCAGGAAGGGGTTTAGCCTCTTTACTAACACCGGGGAGCTGTTTTTT. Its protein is CASRKGFSLFTNTGELFF.

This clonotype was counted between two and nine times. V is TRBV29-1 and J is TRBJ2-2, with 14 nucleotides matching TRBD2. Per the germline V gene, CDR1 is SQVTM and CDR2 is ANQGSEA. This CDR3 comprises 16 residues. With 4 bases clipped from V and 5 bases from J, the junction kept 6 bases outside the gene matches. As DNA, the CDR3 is TGCAGCGTTGGACTAGCGGGAGGGCCGGGGACCGGGGAGCTGTTTTTT. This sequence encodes CSVGLAGGPGTGELFF.

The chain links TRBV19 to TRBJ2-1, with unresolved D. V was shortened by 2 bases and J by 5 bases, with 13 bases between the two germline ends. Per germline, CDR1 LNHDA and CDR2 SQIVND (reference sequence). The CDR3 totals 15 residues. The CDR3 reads CASSIFIKPNNEQFF. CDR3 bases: TGTGCCAGTAGTATATTCATCAAGCCGAACAATGAGCAGTTCTTC.